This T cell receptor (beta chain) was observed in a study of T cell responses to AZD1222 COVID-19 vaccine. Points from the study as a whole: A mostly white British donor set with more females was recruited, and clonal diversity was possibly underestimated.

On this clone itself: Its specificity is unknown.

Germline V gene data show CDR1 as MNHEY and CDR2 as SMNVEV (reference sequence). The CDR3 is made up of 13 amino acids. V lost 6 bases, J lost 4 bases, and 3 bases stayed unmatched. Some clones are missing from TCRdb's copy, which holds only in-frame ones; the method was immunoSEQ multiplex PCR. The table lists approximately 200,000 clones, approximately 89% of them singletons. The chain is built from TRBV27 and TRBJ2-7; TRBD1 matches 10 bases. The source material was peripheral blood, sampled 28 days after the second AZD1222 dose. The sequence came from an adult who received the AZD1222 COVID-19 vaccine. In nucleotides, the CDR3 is TGTGCCAGCAGCGGGACAGGGGCATACGAGCAGTACTTC. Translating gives CASSGTGAYEQYF.